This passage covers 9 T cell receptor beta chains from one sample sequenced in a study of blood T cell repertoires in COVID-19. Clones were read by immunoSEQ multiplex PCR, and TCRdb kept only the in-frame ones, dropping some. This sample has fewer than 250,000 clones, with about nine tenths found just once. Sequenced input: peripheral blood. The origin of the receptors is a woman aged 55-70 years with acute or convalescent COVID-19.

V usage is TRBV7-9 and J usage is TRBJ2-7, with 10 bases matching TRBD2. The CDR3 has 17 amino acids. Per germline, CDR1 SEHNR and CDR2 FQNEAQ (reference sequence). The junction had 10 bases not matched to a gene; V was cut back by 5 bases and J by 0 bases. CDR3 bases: TGTGCCAGCAGCCTAACGACTAGCGGGCCCAGCTCCTACGAGCAGTACTTC. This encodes CASSLTTSGPSSYEQYF.

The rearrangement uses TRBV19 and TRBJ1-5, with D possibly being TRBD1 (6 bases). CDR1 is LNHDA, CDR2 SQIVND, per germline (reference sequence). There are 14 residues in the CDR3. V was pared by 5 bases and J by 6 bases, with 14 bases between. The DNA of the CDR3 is TGTGCCAGTAGTGTACAGGGTCCCACTCAGCCCCAGCATTTT. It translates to CASSVQGPTQPQHF.

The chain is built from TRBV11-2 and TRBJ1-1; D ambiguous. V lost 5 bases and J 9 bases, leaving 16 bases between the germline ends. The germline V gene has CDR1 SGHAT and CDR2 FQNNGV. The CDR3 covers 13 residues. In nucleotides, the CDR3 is TGTGCCAGCAGCCGAGGCGACCAAATGAAAGCTTTCTTT. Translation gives CASSRGDQMKAFF. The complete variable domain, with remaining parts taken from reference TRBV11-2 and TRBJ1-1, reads EAGVAQSPRYKIIEKRQSVAFWCNPISGHATLYWYQQILGQGPKLLIQFQNNGVVDDSQLPKDRFSAERLKGVDSTLKIQPAKLEDSAVYLCASSRGDQMKAFFGQGTRLTVV.

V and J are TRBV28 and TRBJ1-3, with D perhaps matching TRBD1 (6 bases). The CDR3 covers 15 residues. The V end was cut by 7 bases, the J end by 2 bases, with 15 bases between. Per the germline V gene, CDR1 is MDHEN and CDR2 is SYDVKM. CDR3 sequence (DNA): TGTGCCAGCATCCCGGGGGGCTTTGCTGGAAACACCATATATTTT. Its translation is CASIPGGFAGNTIYF.

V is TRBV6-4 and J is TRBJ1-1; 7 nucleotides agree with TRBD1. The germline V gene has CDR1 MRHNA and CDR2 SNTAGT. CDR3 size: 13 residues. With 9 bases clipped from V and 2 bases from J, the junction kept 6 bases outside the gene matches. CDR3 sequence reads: CASGQDLNTEAFF. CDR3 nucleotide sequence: TGTGCCAGTGGACAGGACCTCAACACTGAAGCTTTCTTT.

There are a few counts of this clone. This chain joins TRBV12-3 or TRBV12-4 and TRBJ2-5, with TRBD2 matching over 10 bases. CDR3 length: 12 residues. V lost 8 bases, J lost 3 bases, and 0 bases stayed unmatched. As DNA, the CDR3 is TGTGCCAGCGGGACTAGCGAAGAGACCCAGTACTTC. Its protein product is CASGTSEETQYF.

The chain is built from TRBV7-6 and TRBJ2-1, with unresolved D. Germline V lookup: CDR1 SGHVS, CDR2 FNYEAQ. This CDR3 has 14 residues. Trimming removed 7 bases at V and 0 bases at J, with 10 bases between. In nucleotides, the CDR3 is TGTGCCAGCACCCCGCGATCCTCCTACAATGAGCAGTTCTTC. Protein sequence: CASTPRSSYNEQFF.

The CDR3 coding sequence is TGTGCCAGCAGCTCCAGACTAGTCGACACCGGGGAGCTGTTTTTT. It specifies CASSSRLVDTGELFF. The V and J genes are TRBV7-9 and TRBJ2-2; tentative D call: TRBD2 (6 bases). The V end lost 4 bases, the J end lost 3 bases, and 12 bases lay between the germline ends. Germline V lookup: CDR1 SEHNR, CDR2 FQNEAQ (reference sequence). The CDR3 is 15 amino acids.

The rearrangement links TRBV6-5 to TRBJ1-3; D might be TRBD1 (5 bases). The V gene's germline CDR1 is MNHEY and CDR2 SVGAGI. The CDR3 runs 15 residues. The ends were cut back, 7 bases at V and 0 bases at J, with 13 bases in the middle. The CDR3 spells CASTRDSNSGNTIYF. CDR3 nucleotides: TGTGCCAGCACCCGGGACTCCAACTCTGGAAACACCATATATTTT.